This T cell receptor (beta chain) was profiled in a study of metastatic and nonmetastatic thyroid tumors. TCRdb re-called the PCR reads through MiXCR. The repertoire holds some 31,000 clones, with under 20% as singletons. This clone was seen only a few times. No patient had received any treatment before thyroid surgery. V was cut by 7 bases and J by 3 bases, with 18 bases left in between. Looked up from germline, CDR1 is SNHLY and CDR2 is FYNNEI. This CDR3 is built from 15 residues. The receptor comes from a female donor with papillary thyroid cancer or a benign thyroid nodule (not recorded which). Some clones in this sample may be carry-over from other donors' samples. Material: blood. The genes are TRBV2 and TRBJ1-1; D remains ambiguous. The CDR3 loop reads CASNRGGLGHTEAFF. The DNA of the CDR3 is TGTGCCAGCAATAGAGGTGGTCTTGGACACACTGAAGCTTTCTTT.